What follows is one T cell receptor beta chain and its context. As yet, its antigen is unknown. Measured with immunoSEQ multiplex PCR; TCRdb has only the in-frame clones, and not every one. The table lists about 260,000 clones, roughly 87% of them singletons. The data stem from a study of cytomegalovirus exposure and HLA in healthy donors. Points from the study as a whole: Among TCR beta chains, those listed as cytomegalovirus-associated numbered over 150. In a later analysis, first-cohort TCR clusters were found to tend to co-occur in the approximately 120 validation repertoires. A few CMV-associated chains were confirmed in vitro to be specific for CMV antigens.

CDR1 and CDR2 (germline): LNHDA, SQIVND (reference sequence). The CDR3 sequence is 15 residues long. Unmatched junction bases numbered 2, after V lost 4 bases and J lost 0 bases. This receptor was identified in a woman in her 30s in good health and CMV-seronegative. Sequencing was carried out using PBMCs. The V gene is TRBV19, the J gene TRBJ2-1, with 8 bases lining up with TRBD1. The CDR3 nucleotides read TGTGCCAGTAGTACCACAGGGGGCTCCTACAATGAGCAGTTCTTC. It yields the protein CASSTTGGSYNEQFF.